The TCR beta chain under discussion was sequenced for a study of cytomegalovirus exposure and HLA in healthy donors. Study in general: When 350 to 500 donors were genotyped, just over 80% of them were found to fall in the Caucasian-associated ancestry cluster.

This clone was observed a few times. Its matching antigen is unknown. With 60 Vbeta and 13 Jbeta primers, the PCR was carried out. Using immunoSEQ multiplex PCR, the repertoire was profiled, and TCRdb retains in-frame clones only, with some absent. The table has about 65,000 clones, roughly 60% seen once. Those who donated were healthy bone marrow donors. The study, taken as a whole, reports: Roughly uniform depth of sequencing across donors was assumed in presence/absence analyses. Some V segments, including TRBV6-2 and TRBV6-3, were excluded as indistinguishable.

Per the germline V gene, CDR1 is MNHEY and CDR2 is SVGAGI. Trimming removed 6 bases at V and 3 bases at J, with 11 bases between. This CDR3 comprises 13 residues. Material: PBMCs. This clonotype was obtained from a man aged 25-45 years in good health and CMV-seronegative. This sequence joins TRBV6-5 and TRBJ1-1; D may be TRBD1 (5 bases). CDR3 sequence (DNA): TGTGCCAGCAGGCAGGGAGGGGACACTGAAGCTTTCTTT. Its translation: CASRQGGDTEAFF.